These T cell receptor beta chains were read from a single sample in a study of radiotherapy plus CTLA-4 blockade in lung cancer. The data were produced by immunoSEQ multiplex PCR, yet TCRdb's version contains in-frame clones alone and is incomplete. The repertoire consists of tens of thousands of clones, with about 78% occurring once and the leading ten covering under 4.5%. The source was peripheral blood, collected from a patient treated with radiotherapy plus ipilimumab. The receptors shown here come from a human donor with non-small cell lung cancer who had a partial response to radiotherapy plus ipilimumab. Some clones in this sample may be carry-over from other donors' samples. Both conserved end residues are part of each CDR3. D genes are given only for firm matches. A clone size is listed for some rows: how often the clone was seen (once, few, many), or a class if it is expanded.

V,size,D,J,CDR3,DNA
TRBV7-2,-,TRBD1,TRBJ1-5,CASSLQTGVSNQPQHF,TGTGCCAGCAGCTTACAGACAGGGGTTAGCAATCAGCCCCAGCATTTT
TRBV2,-,TRBD2,TRBJ2-1,CASNLAGGNEQFF,TGTGCCAGCAATCTAGCGGGAGGGAATGAGCAGTTCTTC
TRBV6-6,-,TRBD2,TRBJ2-5,CASSSASGLQETQYF,TGTGCCAGCAGTTCGGCTAGCGGGCTTCAAGAGACCCAGTACTTC
TRBV5-1,-,-,TRBJ1-3,CASSLQTILPGNTIYF,TGCGCCAGCAGTCTTCAAACTATTCTCCCTGGAAACACCATATATTTT
TRBV11-3,-,-,TRBJ1-1,CASSLGPLAGAGTEAFF,TGTGCCAGCAGCTTAGGCCCCCTAGCAGGGGCTGGCACTGAAGCTTTCTTT
TRBV19,few,-,TRBJ2-7,CASSRGGRGPSYEQYF,TGTGCCAGTAGTAGGGGGGGCCGGGGACCCTCCTACGAGCAGTACTTC
TRBV27,-,TRBD1,TRBJ2-7,CASRVTGVHEQYF,TGTGCCAGCAGAGTAACAGGGGTCCACGAGCAGTACTTC
TRBV28,-,TRBD2,TRBJ2-7,CASRGGRIGTSETYEQYF,TGTGCCAGCAGGGGTGGGCGGATCGGGACTAGCGAAACCTACGAGCAGTACTTC
TRBV18,-,TRBD1,TRBJ2-2,CASSPGQDLTGELFF,TGTGCCAGCTCACCGGGACAGGACCTCACCGGGGAGCTGTTTTTT
TRBV6-1,-,-,TRBJ2-2,CASRGRGAVF,TGTGCCAGCAGGGGCCGGGGAGCTGTTTTT
TRBV28,once,-,TRBJ1-5,CASSRAAGINQPQHF,TGTGCCAGCAGCCGCGCAGCAGGAATCAATCAGCCCCAGCATTTT
TRBV10-1,-,-,TRBJ1-1,CASSATENTEAFF,TGCGCCAGCAGCGCGACAGAGAACACTGAAGCTTTCTTT
TRBV6-5,-,-,TRBJ2-7,CASTPPGRGDYEQYF,TGTGCCAGCACCCCTCCCGGGCGGGGTGACTACGAGCAGTACTTC
TRBV7-9,-,TRBD2,TRBJ2-1,CASRNTTGLAGSSYNEQFF,TGTGCCAGCAGAAATACAACGGGACTAGCGGGAAGCTCCTACAATGAGCAGTTCTTC
TRBV2,-,TRBD1,TRBJ2-6,CASRIQGAGANVLTF,TGTGCCAGCAGAATACAGGGGGCTGGGGCCAACGTCCTGACTTTC
TRBV7-6,few,TRBD1,TRBJ1-6,CASSRGTGYNSPLHF,TGTGCCAGCAGCCGCGGGACAGGGTATAATTCACCCCTCCACTTT
TRBV28,once,-,TRBJ2-5,CASSLGRVETQYF,TGTGCCAGCAGTTTGGGCAGGGTAGAGACCCAGTACTTC
TRBV11-3,-,-,TRBJ2-3,CASSSGMRGADTQYF,TGTGCCAGCAGCTCCGGAATGCGGGGAGCAGATACGCAGTATTTT
TRBV11-2,-,TRBD1,TRBJ2-7,CASSPKGQGKGEQYF,TGTGCCAGCAGTCCAAAAGGACAGGGTAAAGGCGAGCAGTACTTC
TRBV14,once,-,TRBJ1-4,CASSQVREKLFF,TGTGCCAGCAGCCAAGTTCGGGAAAAACTGTTTTTT
TRBV7-8,few,TRBD2,TRBJ2-1,CASSLTSGPNEQFF,TGTGCCAGCAGCCTGACTAGCGGGCCCAATGAGCAGTTCTTC
TRBV30,-,-,TRBJ1-1,CAWSSGYQGRAFF,TGTGCCTGGAGTAGTGGGTATCAGGGGCGAGCTTTCTTT
TRBV7-9,few,-,TRBJ1-3,CASSLAGAQGNTIYF,TGTGCCAGCAGCTTAGCAGGGGCGCAAGGAAACACCATATATTTT
TRBV11-3,-,TRBD2,TRBJ2-2,CASSHTPSPLEGGPDGELFF,TGTGCCAGCAGCCACACCCCTAGCCCCTTAGAGGGAGGGCCTGACGGGGAGCTGTTTTTT
TRBV19,-,TRBD1,TRBJ2-7,CASSSWDRGYEQYF,TGTGCCAGTAGTTCCTGGGACAGGGGCTACGAGCAGTACTTC
TRBV5-1,-,-,TRBJ2-3,CASSLPGSGTDTQYF,TGCGCCAGCAGCTTGCCAGGGTCGGGCACAGATACGCAGTATTTT
TRBV5-8,-,-,TRBJ2-5,CASSLGDSGPETQYF,TGTGCCAGCAGCTTGGGGGACAGCGGGCCCGAGACCCAGTACTTC
TRBV7-8,-,-,TRBJ2-7,CASRETAYEQYF,TGTGCCAGCAGGGAGACAGCCTACGAGCAGTACTTC
TRBV2,-,TRBD2,TRBJ2-1,CASRASGNPPGFF,TGTGCCAGCAGGGCTAGCGGGAACCCTCCGGGGTTCTTC
TRBV5-4,-,-,TRBJ1-1,CASRIHMNTEAFF,TGTGCCAGCAGGATCCACATGAACACTGAAGCTTTCTTT
TRBV5-1,-,-,TRBJ2-7,CASSLVGGGGVDEQYF,TGCGCCAGCAGCTTGGTGGGTGGAGGGGGGGTCGACGAGCAGTACTTC
TRBV18,-,-,TRBJ1-5,CASSPQEAPQYQPQHF,TGTGCCAGCTCACCTCAGGAGGCCCCTCAATATCAGCCCCAGCATTTT
TRBV5-8,once,-,TRBJ1-1,CASSLGPGLVNTEAFF,TGTGCCAGCAGCTTGGGACCAGGGCTTGTGAACACTGAAGCTTTCTTT
TRBV2,-,TRBD2,TRBJ2-7,CASSETSGEQYF,TGTGCCAGCAGTGAAACTAGCGGCGAGCAGTACTTC
TRBV9,-,TRBD1,TRBJ1-1,CASSADRGLKTEAFF,TGTGCCAGCAGCGCGGACAGGGGGCTGAAAACTGAAGCTTTCTTT
TRBV6-5,-,-,TRBJ2-7,CASRPRMGGTSEQYF,TGTGCCAGCAGGCCCCGAATGGGGGGTACCTCCGAGCAGTACTTC
TRBV2,-,TRBD1,TRBJ1-4,CASTEDRDRVKLFF,TGTGCCAGCACCGAGGACAGGGATAGAGTAAAACTGTTTTTT
TRBV28,few,-,TRBJ1-5,CASSSIRTPGQPQHF,TGTGCCAGCAGTTCCATTAGGACGCCGGGGCAGCCCCAGCATTTT
TRBV10-3,few,-,TRBJ2-7,CAIRTGSNYEQYF,TGTGCCATCAGAACCGGGAGTAACTACGAGCAGTACTTC
TRBV11-3,-,TRBD2,TRBJ2-2,CASSPISGGATGELFF,TGTGCCAGCAGCCCTATCTCGGGGGGAGCCACCGGGGAGCTGTTTTTT
TRBV6-5,-,TRBD2,TRBJ2-7,CASSYSWRGVSYEQYF,TGTGCCAGCAGTTACTCGTGGCGGGGGGTCTCCTACGAGCAGTACTTC
TRBV28,-,TRBD1,TRBJ1-2,CASSQVRRTGHGYTF,TGTGCCAGCAGTCAAGTACGAAGGACAGGGCATGGCTACACCTTC
TRBV6-5,few,-,TRBJ2-7,CASRRGGTEQYF,TGTGCCAGCAGACGGGGAGGTACGGAGCAGTACTTC